One and the same sample provided the 29 T cell receptor beta chains below, sequenced in a study of blood T cell repertoires in COVID-19. The repertoire was sequenced with immunoSEQ multiplex PCR; TCRdb's copy has only in-frame clones and lacks some. The repertoire holds some 290,000 clones, with 85% to 90% as singletons. The specimen sequenced was peripheral blood. Receptor source: a woman aged 40 to 50 with COVID-19, enrolled during active disease.

The CDR3 loop is CAIRRGGLAGGIDTQYF. CDR3 DNA sequence: TGTGCCATCAGGAGGGGCGGACTAGCGGGAGGGATAGATACGCAGTATTTT. The rearrangement joins TRBV10-3 to TRBJ2-3, with TRBD2 matching 15 bases. The V gene's germline CDR1 is ENHRY and CDR2 SYGVKD. The CDR3 loop spans 17 amino acids. The V and J ends lost 6 bases and 5 bases, in that order; junction bases with no gene match: 9.

This chain connects TRBV5-1 to TRBJ2-5; D gene ambiguous. With 4 bases removed from V and 3 bases from J, the gap between germline ends came to 4 bases. Germline assignment: CDR1 SGHRS and CDR2 YFSETQ. The CDR3 runs 11 residues. The CDR3 sequence: CASSIKETQYF. The CDR3, as DNA: TGCGCCAGCAGCATAAAAGAGACCCAGTACTTC.

The CDR3 coding sequence is TGTGCCAGTAGCCCACATCCAGCGGGGGCCGGGAATGAGCAGTTCTTC. This encodes CASSPHPAGAGNEQFF. V gene TRBV19 combines with J gene TRBJ2-1, with 8 bases identical to TRBD2. Germline values: CDR1 LNHDA, CDR2 SQIVND (reference sequence). This CDR3 has 16 amino acids. The trim removed 6 bases at V and 7 bases at J, leaving 14 bases unmatched.

DNA of the CDR3: TGTGCCAGCAGCGCCCGGACAGCAACGAACACTGAAGCTTTCTTT. As protein: CASSARTATNTEAFF. The chain links TRBV7-9 to TRBJ1-1; a possible D gene is TRBD1 (6 bases). Trimming stripped 5 bases from V and 1 base from J, with 14 bases between. The germline CDR1 and CDR2 sequences are SEHNR and FQNEAQ (reference sequence). The CDR3 is 15 amino acids.

This clone has more than one count but fewer than ten. The chain has TRBV25-1 and TRBJ1-5; perhaps TRBD1 as D (6 bases). V was shortened by 4 bases and J by 2 bases, with 6 bases between the two germline ends. CDR1 and CDR2 from the germline V gene are MGHDK and SYGVNS. There are 13 residues in the CDR3. CDR3 in DNA: TGTGCCAGCAGTGCAGGGGGCAATCAGCCCCAGCATTTT. Translating gives CASSAGGNQPQHF.

The chain recombines TRBV27 with TRBJ2-7, with a tentative D call TRBD1 (5 bases). Per germline, CDR1 MNHEY and CDR2 SMNVEV (reference sequence). CDR3 length equals 15 residues. Trimming took 6 bases from V and 6 from J, leaving 21 bases between them. CDR3 protein: CASSIISGRLSEQYF. CDR3 nucleotides: TGTGCCAGCAGCATAATTTCAGGGCGCTTAAGCGAGCAGTACTTC.

A word on this clone: The same CDR3 can be traced to other DNA sequences in this sample. The V gene is TRBV6-5, the J gene TRBJ2-7; 7 positions agree with TRBD1. V shed 6 bases and J 0 bases; nucleotides not matched to a gene: 5. The germline V gene encodes CDR1 MNHEY and CDR2 SVGAGI. The CDR3 has 14 residues. The CDR3 sequence: CASSRDRSSYEQYF. The DNA for the CDR3 is TGTGCCAGCAGCCGGGACAGAAGCTCCTACGAGCAGTACTTC.

This clone was recorded a few times. The chain's CDR3 is CASSPSGSFSYEQYF. CDR3 bases: TGCGCCAGCAGCCCTAGCGGCAGCTTCTCCTACGAGCAGTACTTC. V is TRBV5-1 and J is TRBJ2-7; TRBD2 aligns across 7 bases. CDR3 length equals 15 residues. The ends lost 4 bases at V and 0 bases at J; junction bases unmatched: 7. From germline, CDR1 is SGHRS and CDR2 YFSETQ.

V gene TRBV28 combines with J gene TRBJ2-7; 8 bases align to TRBD2. Germline CDR1 is MDHEN and CDR2 is SYDVKM. V trimming: 6 bases; J trimming: 6 bases; junction bases outside the gene matches: 4. The CDR3 totals 12 residues. The CDR3, as DNA: TGTGCCAGCAGCGTCGGGACTAGCGAGCAGTACTTC. This sequence encodes CASSVGTSEQYF.

The V gene is TRBV6-6, the J gene TRBJ1-5, with TRBD1 matching 7 bases. In germline, CDR1 is MNHNY, CDR2 SVGAGI (reference sequence). Unmatched junction bases numbered 10, after V lost 7 bases and J lost 7 bases. This CDR3 region has 14 residues. The CDR3, as DNA: TGTGCCAGCACCCCAAGACAGGGAGGACAGCCCCAGCATTTT. This sequence encodes CASTPRQGGQPQHF.

The chain has TRBV5-5 and TRBJ1-6, with unresolved D. CDR1 and CDR2 from the germline V gene are SGHKS and YYEKEE (reference sequence). The CDR3 has 14 residues. Trimming took off 2 bases at V and 6 bases at J, with 9 bases between the two ends. CDR3 sequence: CASSLIAGNSPLHF. The CDR3, as DNA: TGTGCCAGCAGCTTAATAGCCGGTAATTCACCCCTCCACTTT.

The V and J genes are TRBV2 and TRBJ2-2; 8 bases fit TRBD2. The CDR3 runs to 16 residues. Germline V gene data show CDR1 as SNHLY and CDR2 as FYNNEI. V gave up 5 bases and J gave up 0 bases; unmatched junction bases: 5. The CDR3 spells CASSRGGLANTGELFF. Written as DNA, the CDR3 is TGTGCCAGCAGTCGGGGGGGCCTCGCGAACACCGGGGAGCTGTTTTTT.

CDR3 region: CASSLFRFNEQFF. The CDR3 DNA is TGTGCCAGCAGCTTATTCCGGTTCAATGAGCAGTTCTTC. This chain uses TRBV7-2 with TRBJ2-1; D gene unclear. CDR3 length: 13 residues. CDR1 and CDR2 from the germline V gene are SGHTA and FQGNSA. Trimming shortened V by 2 bases and J by 6 bases, and 8 bases separated the two germline ends.

V gene TRBV2 combines with J gene TRBJ1-1; 9 bases match TRBD1. This CDR3 is 12 amino acids long. CDR1 is SNHLY, CDR2 FYNNEI, per germline. With 6 bases clipped from V and 7 bases from J, the junction kept 3 bases outside the gene matches. CDR3 in DNA: TGTGCCAGCAGGCGGGACAGGGTTGAAGCTTTCTTT. Residues: CASRRDRVEAFF.

This chain connects TRBV21-1 to TRBJ2-7; the table's D call of TRBD2 was not tested on the DNA. TRBV21-1 is designated a pseudogene. The CDR3 runs to 19 residues. The CDR3 is CASSKVGLAGVNNSYEQYF. CDR3 coding DNA: TGTGCCAGCAGCAAAGTCGGACTAGCGGGGGTTAATAACTCCTACGAGCAGTACTTC.

The chain links TRBV5-6 to TRBJ1-4; 9 bases agree with TRBD1. The CDR3 has 18 amino acids. Trimming took 3 bases from V and 5 from J; bases not matched to a gene: 14. CDR1 and CDR2 from the germline V gene are SGHDT and YYEEEE. In nucleotides, the CDR3 is TGTGCCAGCAGCTGGGGTCCCGGGACAGGGTTGGGGAATGAAAAACTGTTTTTT. As protein: CASSWGPGTGLGNEKLFF.

This chain connects TRBV20-1 to TRBJ1-5; TRBD1 is a possible D gene (5 bases). This CDR3 region has 17 residues. The germline CDR1 and CDR2 sequences are DFQATT and SNEGSKA (reference sequence). Trimming shortened V by 3 bases and J by 0 bases, and 18 bases separated the two germline ends. The CDR3 spells CSASSFGQGVSNQPQHF. The CDR3, as DNA: TGCAGTGCTAGTAGTTTTGGGCAGGGCGTTAGCAATCAGCCCCAGCATTTT.

CDR3 protein: CATMGRRGNTIYF. In DNA form, the CDR3 reads TGTGCCACCATGGGGAGACGGGGAAACACCATATATTTT. V and J are TRBV19 and TRBJ1-3, with D unclear. V was trimmed by 10 bases and J by 4 bases, leaving 14 bases between them. CDR3 length: 13 amino acids. Germline assignment: CDR1 LNHDA and CDR2 SQIVND (reference sequence).

J is TRBJ1-1 and V is TRBV10-1, with TRBD1 identical over 11 bases. The CDR3 consists of 18 residues. Trimming removed 5 bases from V and 1 base from J; junction bases left unmatched: 12. CDR1 is WNHNN, CDR2 SYGVQD, per germline (reference sequence). This CDR3 reads CASSSFTGTGGPNTEAFF. CDR3 nucleotides: TGCGCCAGCAGTTCCTTTACCGGGACAGGGGGACCGAACACTGAAGCTTTCTTT.

V and J are TRBV7-2 and TRBJ2-1, with TRBD1 identical over 7 bases. V shed 6 bases and J 8 bases; nucleotides not matched to a gene: 4. CDR3 length: 12 residues. Germline V CDR1 and CDR2: SGHTA, FQGNSA. CDR3 sequence reads: CASRQQGYEQFF. The CDR3 bases are TGTGCCAGCAGACAACAGGGGTATGAGCAGTTCTTC.

This CDR3 is CASSRHGQEKLFF. The CDR3 coding sequence is TGTGCCAGCAGCCGACATGGACAGGAAAAACTGTTTTTT. The chain combines TRBV6-2 or TRBV6-3 with TRBJ1-4; D may be TRBD1 (6 bases). Trimming removed 6 bases at V and 8 bases at J, with 13 bases between. The germline gives CDR1 MNHEY, CDR2 SVGEGT. CDR3 length equals 13 residues.

The chain joins TRBV18 to TRBJ2-3; 8 nucleotides align to TRBD1. The CDR3 consists of 14 residues. Looked up from germline, CDR1 is KGHSH and CDR2 is LQKENI. J gave up 4 bases and V 5 bases, and 5 bases lay outside the gene matches. CDR3 nucleotide sequence: TGTGCCAGCTCAACAGACAGGGGCCCAGATACGCAGTATTTT. Protein product: CASSTDRGPDTQYF.

This sequence joins TRBV5-4 and TRBJ1-4; maybe TRBD1 (5 bases). Germline values: CDR1 SGHNT, CDR2 YYREEE (reference sequence). Trimming cost V 1 base and J 8 bases, with 12 bases left between them. The CDR3 is 14 residues long. CDR3 protein: CASSLWGGNEKLFF. CDR3 DNA sequence: TGTGCCAGCAGCTTGTGGGGGGGGAACGAAAAACTGTTTTTT.

The chain carries TRBV2 and TRBJ1-2; D possibly corresponds to TRBD1 (5 bases). The CDR3 consists of 12 residues. The V gene's germline CDR1 is SNHLY and CDR2 FYNNEI. Between the trimmed V and J ends, which lost 3 bases and 8 bases, there was a span of 10 bases. CDR3 loop: CASSDQGRGYTF. CDR3 in DNA: TGTGCCAGCAGTGATCAGGGCCGGGGCTACACCTTC.

CDR3 sequence (DNA): TGCGCCAGCAGCCGACAGACTAATCAGCCCCAGCATTTT. Protein: CASSRQTNQPQHF. The chain links TRBV5-1 to TRBJ1-5; the D gene is possibly TRBD1 (5 bases). This CDR3 comprises 13 residues. Trimming cost V 4 bases and J 4 bases, with 9 bases left between them. Germline V gene sequence: CDR1 SGHRS, CDR2 YFSETQ.

The chain couples TRBV9 to TRBJ2-2; 10 bases agree with TRBD2. This CDR3 comprises 19 residues. Germline V gives CDR1 SGDLS, CDR2 YYNGEE. The trim removed 0 bases at V and 4 bases at J, leaving 12 bases unmatched. The CDR3 DNA follows: TGTGCCAGCAGCGTAGGCCCTAGCGGGGGCCGCCGGAGCACCGGGGAGCTGTTTTTT. It yields the protein CASSVGPSGGRRSTGELFF.

The chain joins TRBV19 to TRBJ2-1, with 11 bases fitting TRBD1. From germline, CDR1 is LNHDA and CDR2 SQIVND (reference sequence). Unmatched junction bases numbered 5, after V lost 4 bases and J lost 0 bases. The CDR3 has 17 amino acids. This CDR3 reads CASSTRTGGFSYNEQFF. In DNA, the CDR3 is TGTGCCAGTAGTACCAGGACAGGGGGCTTCTCCTACAATGAGCAGTTCTTC.

The chain is built from TRBV5-1 and TRBJ2-3; D is perhaps TRBD2 (5 bases). V was clipped by 6 bases and J by 0 bases, with 11 bases between them. The CDR3 totals 14 residues. The germline V gene has CDR1 SGHRS and CDR2 YFSETQ. Here the CDR3 reads CASNEGYSTDTQYF. The CDR3 nucleotides are TGCGCCAGCAACGAGGGATATAGCACAGATACGCAGTATTTT. Full variable domain (outside the CDR3, taken from reference TRBV5-1 and TRBJ2-3): KAGVTQTPRYLIKTRGQQVTLSCSPISGHRSVSWYQQTPGQGLQFLFEYFSETQRNKGNFPGRFSGRQFSNSRSEMNVSTLELGDSALYLCASNEGYSTDTQYFGPGTRLTVL.

This clone was observed many times. The chain has TRBV27 and TRBJ2-3; D might be TRBD2 (5 bases). Germline CDR1 and CDR2: MNHEY and SMNVEV (reference sequence). V was shortened by 5 bases and J by 2 bases, with 14 bases between the two germline ends. This CDR3 contains 15 residues. The chain's CDR3 is CASSAYPGVTDTQYF. CDR3 nucleotides: TGTGCCAGCAGTGCCTACCCCGGGGTCACAGATACGCAGTATTTT.